These 14 T cell receptor beta chains were all obtained from the same sample, sequenced in a study of blood T cell repertoires in COVID-19. The data were produced by immunoSEQ multiplex PCR, yet TCRdb's version contains in-frame clones alone and is incomplete. The table has 200,000 to 250,000 clones, around 86% seen once. Sequenced sample: peripheral blood. These TCRs come from a man between 25 and 39 years old who had recovered from COVID-19.

This clone was observed a few times. The chain couples TRBV7-2 to TRBJ2-1; D perhaps matches TRBD2 (6 bases). Deletions cut 1 base from V and 5 bases from J, with 18 bases between. The CDR3 covers 17 residues. Germline assignment: CDR1 SGHTA and CDR2 FQGNSA. CDR3 in amino acids: CASSLVRHGREDNEQFF. The CDR3 DNA is TGTGCCAGCAGCTTAGTCCGGCATGGCAGGGAGGACAATGAGCAGTTCTTC.

The chain carries TRBV27 and TRBJ1-1; D is unresolved. The CDR3 extends over 13 amino acids. Germline CDR1 MNHEY, CDR2 SMNVEV (reference sequence). V lost 6 bases and J lost 8, with 16 bases in between. CDR3 in amino acids: CASRFPGSGEAFF. In DNA, the CDR3 is TGTGCCAGCAGATTCCCAGGCAGCGGAGAAGCTTTCTTT.

This clone showed up just once. The chain recombines TRBV4-1 with TRBJ2-1; unclear D gene. Trimming removed 4 bases from V and 7 bases from J, with 11 bases in between. Looked up from germline, CDR1 is MGHRA and CDR2 is YSYEKL. The CDR3 has 13 amino acids. The CDR3 DNA reads as TGCGCCAGCAGCCGAAACCTAGGAAATGAGCAGTTCTTC. It yields the protein CASSRNLGNEQFF.

The chain combines TRBV4-2 with TRBJ1-1, with D perhaps matching TRBD1 (6 bases). The CDR3 totals 12 residues. Looked up from germline, CDR1 is LGHNA and CDR2 is YNFKEQ. Trimming removed 3 bases at V and 8 bases at J, with 10 bases between. The CDR3 coding sequence is TGTGCCAGCAGCCATGAGAGGGGGGAAGCTTTCTTT. Protein sequence: CASSHERGEAFF.

This chain connects TRBV29-1 to TRBJ2-2; D might be TRBD2 (5 bases). The CDR3 has 14 amino acids. Looked up from germline, CDR1 is SQVTM and CDR2 is ANQGSEA. Trimming took off 5 bases at V and 4 bases at J, with 14 bases between the two ends. The CDR3 sequence: CSVRRSGLTGELFF. The CDR3 region has the DNA TGCAGCGTTAGGAGGTCGGGCCTCACCGGGGAGCTGTTTTTT.

The chain links TRBV6-5 to TRBJ1-1; weak D call: TRBD1 (5 bases). The CDR3 totals 13 residues. Trimming removed 8 bases from V and 10 bases from J, with 20 bases in between. Germline V gene data show CDR1 as MNHEY and CDR2 as SVGAGI. CDR3 in DNA: TGTGCCAGCCGGGCCGGGGGAGGGCCGGCAGCTTTCTTT. This codes for CASRAGGGPAAFF.

Comments on this clone: This is likely a read error, given that the CDR3 carries no conserved phenylalanine or tryptophan at its end. It is unclear where the CDR3 begins or ends on the DNA, so no DNA is shown, and the CDR3 is as TCRdb lists it. The chain links TRBV3-1 (or the pseudogene TRBV3-2) to TRBJ1-2; the table gives TRBD1 as D, unverified against the DNA. Germline CDR1 is LGHDT and CDR2 is YNNKEL (reference sequence). Counting both end residues, the CDR3 totals 13 amino acids. The CDR3 spells CASSQGTGSSPLI.

The chain couples TRBV7-9 to TRBJ1-1; 9 nucleotides agree with TRBD1. The CDR3 runs to 13 residues. The ends lost 8 bases at V and 1 base at J; junction bases unmatched: 2. CDR1 is SEHNR and CDR2 is FQNEAQ in the germline V gene (reference sequence). The CDR3 DNA sequence: TGTGCCAGCGGGGGACAGGGGAACACTGAAGCTTTCTTT. The encoded protein is CASGGQGNTEAFF.

This clone has only a few counts. The genes are TRBV7-8 and TRBJ2-5; D not resolved. The V end was cut by 2 bases, the J end by 3 bases, with 16 bases between. The CDR3 runs to 16 residues. The germline V gene has CDR1 SGHVS and CDR2 FQNEAQ. CDR3 amino acids: CASSLWAHVRKETQYF. As DNA, the CDR3 is TGTGCCAGCAGCTTATGGGCCCACGTCCGGAAAGAGACCCAGTACTTC.

V gene TRBV4-1 combines with J gene TRBJ2-1; TRBD2 might be the D (7 bases). The CDR3 is made up of 16 amino acids. The V end was cut by 0 bases, the J end by 7 bases, with 16 bases between. Germline V gives CDR1 MGHRA, CDR2 YSYEKL. CDR3 in DNA: TGCGCCAGCAGCCAAGATTCAACAGGGAGGGGGAATGAGCAGTTCTTC. It encodes CASSQDSTGRGNEQFF.

The chain's CDR3 is CAIAPGAGGNHEQYF. As DNA, the CDR3 is TGTGCCATCGCCCCTGGGGCGGGGGGTAATCACGAGCAGTACTTC. The chain employs TRBV10-3 and TRBJ2-7, with TRBD2 matching 8 bases. The germline gives CDR1 ENHRY, CDR2 SYGVKD. The length of the CDR3 is 15 residues. The junction had 14 bases not matched to a gene; V was cut back by 8 bases and J by 5 bases.

V gene TRBV28 combines with J gene TRBJ2-3; no clear D. V was cut by 5 bases and J by 0 bases, with 18 bases left in between. Germline CDR1 and CDR2: MDHEN and SYDVKM. The CDR3 loop spans 17 amino acids. This CDR3 reads CASSHSTRDTSTDTQYF. DNA for the CDR3: TGTGCCAGCAGTCACTCGACACGAGACACTAGCACAGATACGCAGTATTTT.

This chain uses TRBV11-2 with TRBJ1-3, with unresolved D. Trimming removed 5 bases at V and 3 bases at J, with 5 bases between. The CDR3 runs 12 residues. The germline V gene has CDR1 SGHAT and CDR2 FQNNGV. The CDR3, as DNA: TGTGCCAGCAGCCCCAGTGGAAACACCATATATTTT. The encoded protein is CASSPSGNTIYF.

The chain joins TRBV5-1 to TRBJ2-2, with TRBD1 as a possible D gene (5 bases). CDR3 length: 17 residues. Per germline, CDR1 SGHRS and CDR2 YFSETQ. V lost 1 base and J lost 2, with 15 bases in between. The DNA for the CDR3 is TGCGCCAGCAGCTTGTTTTCATCGACAGATAACACCGGGGAGCTGTTTTTT. This translates into CASSLFSSTDNTGELFF.